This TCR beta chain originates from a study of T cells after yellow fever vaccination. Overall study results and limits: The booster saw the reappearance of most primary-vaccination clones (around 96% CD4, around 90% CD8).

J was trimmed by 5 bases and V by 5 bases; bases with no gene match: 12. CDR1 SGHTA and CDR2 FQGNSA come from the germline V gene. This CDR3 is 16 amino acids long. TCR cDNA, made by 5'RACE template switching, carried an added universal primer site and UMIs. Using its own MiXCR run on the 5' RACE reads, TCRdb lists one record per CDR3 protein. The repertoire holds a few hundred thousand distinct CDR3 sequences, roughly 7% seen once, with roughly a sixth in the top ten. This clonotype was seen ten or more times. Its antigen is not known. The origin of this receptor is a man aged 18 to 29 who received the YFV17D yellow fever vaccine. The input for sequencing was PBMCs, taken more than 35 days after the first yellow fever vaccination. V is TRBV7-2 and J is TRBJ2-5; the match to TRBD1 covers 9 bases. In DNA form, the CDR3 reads TGTGCCAGCAGCAGAGGGACAGGGTATCAGGGTGAGACCCAGTACTTC. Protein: CASSRGTGYQGETQYF.